The source of this T cell receptor (beta chain) is a study of CD8+CD57+ T cells in acquired aplastic anemia. Genomic DNA provided the template from which TCR beta VDJ and CDR3 profiles were obtained. MiXCR, run by TCRdb on the reads, gives a single entry per CDR3 protein. The sample contains roughly 240,000 distinct CDR3 sequences, 47% of which appear only once. All sequencing subjects had displayed CD8+CD57+ cell expansion on flow cytometry. The germline V gene encodes CDR1 LNHDA and CDR2 SQIVND (reference sequence). Unmatched junction bases numbered 5, after V lost 4 bases and J lost 8 bases. The CDR3 loop spans 13 amino acids. This clonotype occurred many times.

The origin of this receptor is a human donor with aplastic anemia. V is TRBV19 and J is TRBJ2-1; 7 bases align to TRBD1. Sequenced material: sorted CD4+, CD8+, or CD8+CD57+ T cells (not recorded which) from PBMCs. The CDR3 spells CASSTRTGDEQFF. CDR3 DNA: TGTGCCAGTAGTACCAGGACAGGCGATGAGCAGTTCTTC.